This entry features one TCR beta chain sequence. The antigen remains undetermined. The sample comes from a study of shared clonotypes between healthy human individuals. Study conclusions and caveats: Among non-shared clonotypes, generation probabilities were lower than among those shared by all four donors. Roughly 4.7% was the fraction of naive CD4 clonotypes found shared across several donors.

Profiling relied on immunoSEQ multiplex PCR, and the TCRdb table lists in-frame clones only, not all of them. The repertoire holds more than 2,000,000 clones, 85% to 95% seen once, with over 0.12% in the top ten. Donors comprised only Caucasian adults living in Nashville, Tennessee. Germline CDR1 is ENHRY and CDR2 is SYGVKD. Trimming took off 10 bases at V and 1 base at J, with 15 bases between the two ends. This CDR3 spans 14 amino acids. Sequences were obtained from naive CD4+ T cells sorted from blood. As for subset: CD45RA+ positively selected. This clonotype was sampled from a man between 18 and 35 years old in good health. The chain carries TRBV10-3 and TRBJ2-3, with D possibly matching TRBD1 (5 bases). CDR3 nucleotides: TGTGCCAGCGCAAAGGGGCAAGGCACAGATACGCAGTATTTT. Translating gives CASAKGQGTDTQYF.